This record looks at one TCR beta chain sequence and its context. Its matching antigen is unknown. CDR1 and CDR2 (germline): MNHEY, SMNVEV (reference sequence). J gave up 7 bases and V 6 bases, and 11 bases lay outside the gene matches. The CDR3 covers 15 residues. The sample belongs to a study of cytomegalovirus exposure and HLA in healthy donors. Study overall: The approximately 120 million unique TCR beta sequences, from about 179 million T cells, were found by an earlier analysis.

Overall study results and limits: Some segments of the V type, notably TRBV6-2 and TRBV6-3, were excluded as indistinguishable. Cytomegalovirus association was assigned to about 150 TCR beta chains. With later analysis, a missense DCLRE1C variant became linked to TCR beta V- and J-gene trimming.

The PCR was carried out with 60 Vbeta primers and 13 Jbeta primers. Measured with immunoSEQ multiplex PCR; TCRdb has only the in-frame clones, and not every one. The data show over 150,000 clones, around three quarters seen once. This rearrangement joins TRBV27 to TRBJ2-7; TRBD2 matches at 11 bases. This clonotype was obtained from a boy between 10 and 17 years old in good health and CMV-seronegative. Sequenced material: PBMCs. The CDR3 is CASRITSGSGYEQYF. The CDR3 nucleotides read TGTGCCAGCAGGATCACTAGCGGGAGTGGCTATGAGCAGTACTTC.